The 26 T cell receptor beta chains below all came from one sample that was sequenced in a study of beta chain features in type 1 diabetes. Points from the study as a whole: A moderate, significant TCRB CDR3 shortening appeared in type 1 diabetes across four CD4+ subsets.

These receptors have no identified antigens. Expressed TCRB transcripts got sequenced, as all isolated RNA was reverse transcribed. Only in-frame clones appear in the TCRdb table, and some are missing; sequencing was by immunoSEQ multiplex PCR. Of 95,000 to 150,000 clones in the sample, around 17% were seen once. Sequenced material: central memory CD4+ T cells from blood. The receptors originated from a man between 25 and 39 years old with type 1 diabetes.

This clone was counted only a few times. This chain uses TRBV30 with TRBJ2-2; D possibly corresponds to TRBD2 (5 bases). Germline V gives CDR1 GTSNPN, CDR2 SVGIG (reference sequence). The CDR3 is 10 residues long. CDR3 nucleotide sequence: TGTGTAGGAGGTGACGGGGAGCTGTTTTTT. It yields the protein CVGGDGELFF.

The gene calls are TRBV6-1 and TRBJ2-1, with D possibly being TRBD2 (6 bases). The CDR3 contains 14 residues. Germline lookup yields CDR1 MNHNS and CDR2 SASEGT. V lost 8 bases and J lost 6, with 17 bases in between. The DNA of the CDR3 is TGTGCCAGCGGATTTGGGGGGTTGGGCAATGAGCAGTTCTTC. Translated: CASGFGGLGNEQFF.

The chain couples TRBV9 to TRBJ2-6; tentatively, D is TRBD1 (6 bases). The ends were cut back, 7 bases at V and 0 bases at J, with 11 bases in the middle. The CDR3 is made up of 15 amino acids. CDR1 and CDR2 (germline): SGDLS, YYNGEE. For the CDR3, the DNA is TGTGCCAGCGGTAGGGACAACTCTGGGGCCAACGTCCTGACTTTC. Translating gives CASGRDNSGANVLTF.

Note on this clone: Germline is not matched at one junction end, which may reflect a read error. The chain employs TRBV7-7 and TRBJ2-7; no reliable D call. The CDR3 is made up of 14 amino acids. Germline CDR1 reads SSHAT; CDR2 reads FNYEAQ (reference sequence). The CDR3 DNA is TGTGCTAGCAGCCCGGGCTTCCACTCCTACGAGCAGTACTTC. It codes for CASSPGFHSYEQYF.

This clone was counted a few times. This chain uses TRBV11-2 with TRBJ2-5, with a possible D match to TRBD1 (6 bases). The V gene's germline CDR1 is SGHAT and CDR2 FQNNGV. V was trimmed by 1 base and J by 2 bases, leaving 8 bases between them. The CDR3 totals 14 residues. As DNA, the CDR3 is TGTGCCAGCAGCTTAGCGGGACAACAAGAGACCCAGTACTTC. This sequence encodes CASSLAGQQETQYF.

There are a few counts of this clone. V gene TRBV4-2 combines with J gene TRBJ2-2; no firm D call. Germline V gives CDR1 LGHNA, CDR2 YNFKEQ. This CDR3 contains 16 residues. Trimming took 4 bases from V and 0 from J, leaving 12 bases between them. CDR3 region: CASSPQAAANTGELFF. In DNA form, the CDR3 reads TGTGCCAGCAGCCCCCAGGCGGCAGCGAACACCGGGGAGCTGTTTTTT.

The chain joins TRBV9 to TRBJ1-1; no clear D gene. Trimming left V 4 bases short and J 3 bases short, with 19 bases between. Germline-derived CDR1 and CDR2 are SGDLS and YYNGEE. The CDR3 length is 16 residues. CDR3 residues: CASSLTGGPWDTEAFF. Here the CDR3 DNA reads TGTGCCAGCAGCCTGACGGGAGGTCCGTGGGACACTGAAGCTTTCTTT.

This clone was counted between two and nine times. The chain carries TRBV28 and TRBJ1-6; D perhaps matches TRBD1 (6 bases). Per germline, CDR1 MDHEN and CDR2 SYDVKM. The V and J ends lost 10 bases and 5 bases respectively, with 21 bases between them. The length of the CDR3 is 16 residues. In DNA, the CDR3 is TGTGCCACCTCTAGTCGGGGACAACTACATAATTCACCCCTCCACTTT. Its protein product is CATSSRGQLHNSPLHF. Full variable domain (outside the CDR3, taken from reference TRBV28 and TRBJ1-6): DVKVTQSSRYLVKRTGEKVFLECVQDMDHENMFWYRQDPGLGLRLIYFSYDVKMKEKGDIPEGYSVSREKKERFSLILESASTNQTSMYLCATSSRGQLHNSPLHFGNGTRLTVT.

The chain joins TRBV11-3 to TRBJ2-1; no clear D. Germline V gene sequence: CDR1 SGHNT, CDR2 YENEEA. V lost 1 base and J 3 bases, leaving 1 base between the germline ends. The CDR3 covers 12 residues. The CDR3 region has the DNA TGTGCCAGCAGCTTAGTCTACAATGAGCAGTTCTTC. It codes for CASSLVYNEQFF.

The rearrangement joins TRBV30 to TRBJ1-5, with 7 bases fitting TRBD1. CDR1 and CDR2 from the germline V gene are GTSNPN and SVGIG (reference sequence). V shed 2 bases and J 5 bases; nucleotides not matched to a gene: 6. This CDR3 is built from 14 residues. CDR3 DNA: TGTGCCTGGAGTAAGACAGGGAATGATCAGCCCCAGCATTTT. Encoded protein: CAWSKTGNDQPQHF.

This clone was counted between two and nine times. This sample includes further DNA sequences coding for the same CDR3. The chain carries TRBV7-2 and TRBJ2-5; D unclear. V gave up 5 bases and J gave up 0 bases, with 7 bases separating them. The CDR3 is 13 residues long. CDR1 SGHTA and CDR2 FQGNSA come from the germline V gene. CDR3 in DNA: TGTGCCAGCAGCCCCCGGTACCAAGAGACCCAGTACTTC. It encodes CASSPRYQETQYF.

This sequence joins TRBV30 and TRBJ1-3; D possibly corresponds to TRBD1 (5 bases). CDR3 size: 13 residues. V was clipped by 2 bases and J by 2 bases, with 7 bases between them. Germline V gives CDR1 GTSNPN, CDR2 SVGIG (reference sequence). The CDR3: CAWSQTAGNTIYF. In nucleotides, the CDR3 is TGTGCCTGGAGTCAGACAGCTGGAAACACCATATATTTT.

Only a few counts were recorded for this clone. The CDR3 DNA sequence: TGTGCCAGCAGCTTAGTGCAGAACAATGAGCAGTTCTTC. Translating gives CASSLVQNNEQFF. The V gene is TRBV7-9, the J gene TRBJ2-1; unclear D gene. Trimming removed 1 base at V and 5 bases at J, with 6 bases between. This CDR3 has 13 residues. Germline V CDR1 and CDR2: SEHNR, FQNEAQ (reference sequence). The full variable domain, with the rest looked up from reference TRBV7-9 and TRBJ2-1, is DTGVSQNPRHKITKRGQNVTFRCDPISEHNRLYWYRQTLGQGPEFLTYFQNEAQLEKSRLLSDRFSAERPKGSFSTLEIQRTEQGDSAMYLCASSLVQNNEQFFGPGTRLTVL.

This chain links TRBV6-5 with TRBJ1-2; D gene unclear. The germline V gene encodes CDR1 MNHEY and CDR2 SVGAGI. This CDR3 spans 13 amino acids. Trimming removed 8 bases at V and 4 bases at J, with 14 bases between. CDR3 DNA sequence: TGTGCCAGCTACGAAGTAGGAGGCTATGGCTACACCTTC. As protein: CASYEVGGYGYTF.

The table lists this clone with a few counts. The chain couples TRBV7-9 to TRBJ1-1; possible D gene TRBD1, 6 bases. CDR1 is SEHNR, CDR2 FQNEAQ, per germline (reference sequence). V lost 5 bases, J lost 0 bases, and 10 bases lay in between. The CDR3 is made up of 14 amino acids. The CDR3 DNA reads TGTGCCAGCAGCCGAGGACAGATGAACACTGAAGCTTTCTTT. Its protein is CASSRGQMNTEAFF.

This clone was detected only a few times. The rearrangement links TRBV7-3 to TRBJ1-2; no reliable D call. The germline CDR1 and CDR2 sequences are SGHTA and FQGTGA. The V end was cut by 5 bases, the J end by 7 bases, with 14 bases between. This CDR3 has 13 residues. CDR3 loop: CASSPSGMGGYTF. The CDR3 bases are TGTGCCAGCAGCCCTAGTGGGATGGGTGGCTACACCTTC.

This clone appeared once. The chain has TRBV13 and TRBJ2-5, with D perhaps given as TRBD1 or TRBD2 (6 bases each). The V gene lost 5 bases and the J gene lost 4 bases, with 17 bases spanning the gap. The CDR3 sequence is 15 residues long. Looked up from germline, CDR1 is PRHDT and CDR2 is FYEKMQ (reference sequence). The CDR3 nucleotides are TGTGCCAGCAGCAAAGGGTCGGGGGCTGGAGAGACCCAGTACTTC. Amino acids: CASSKGSGAGETQYF.

Ten or more counts support this clone. This chain joins TRBV4-3 and TRBJ2-1; 8 positions match TRBD2. The trim removed 0 bases at V and 12 bases at J, leaving 4 bases unmatched. The germline CDR1 and CDR2 sequences are LGHNA and YSLEER. This CDR3 contains 13 residues. CDR3 amino acids: CASSQESTSAQFF. The CDR3 nucleotides are TGCGCCAGCAGCCAAGAGTCGACTAGCGCGCAGTTCTTC.

V and J are TRBV30 and TRBJ2-3, with 8 bases identical to TRBD2. Germline CDR1 is GTSNPN and CDR2 is SVGIG (reference sequence). V shed 2 bases, J shed 5 bases, and the junction held 9 bases outside the gene matches. This CDR3 spans 15 amino acids. The CDR3 sequence: CAWSYRTSNRDTQYF. The CDR3 nucleotides are TGTGCCTGGAGTTACAGGACTAGCAACAGAGATACGCAGTATTTT.

This clone showed up just a few times. The chain combines TRBV18 with TRBJ1-1; possible D gene TRBD1, 5 bases. Looked up from germline, CDR1 is KGHSH and CDR2 is LQKENI. V was trimmed by 1 base and J by 6 bases, leaving 12 bases between them. This CDR3 contains 14 residues. The CDR3 sequence: CASSPQLLGAEAFF. The CDR3 DNA reads as TGTGCCAGCTCACCACAGTTATTAGGGGCTGAAGCTTTCTTT.

This clone was seen only a few times. V gene TRBV5-4 combines with J gene TRBJ2-5; TRBD1 might be the D (6 bases). The CDR3 extends over 14 amino acids. Germline-derived CDR1 and CDR2 are SGHNT and YYREEE (reference sequence). Between the trimmed V and J ends, which lost 4 bases and 5 bases, there was a span of 15 bases. The CDR3 nucleotides read TGTGCCAGCAGCCGGACAGCTATGGGGGAGACCCAGTACTTC. Its translation is CASSRTAMGETQYF.

The chain combines TRBV4-1 with TRBJ1-6; D is possibly TRBD1 (5 bases). There are 14 residues in the CDR3. CDR1 and CDR2 from the germline V gene are MGHRA and YSYEKL. The V and J ends lost 0 bases and 10 bases respectively, with 10 bases between them. This CDR3 reads CASSQEGRGSPLHF. Written as DNA, the CDR3 is TGCGCCAGCAGCCAAGAGGGGAGGGGATCACCCCTCCACTTT.

This clone was seen more than once but under ten times. Given a far larger clone just one base away, this is likely a sequencing read error. The chain joins TRBV5-4 to TRBJ2-7; the match to TRBD1 covers 10 bases. The V segment lost 6 bases and the J segment 5 bases; nucleotides outside the gene matches: 11. Germline V gene data show CDR1 as SGHNT and CDR2 as YYREEE (reference sequence). CDR3 length equals 15 residues. The CDR3 loop reads CASMRYGDRGHEQYF. The DNA of the CDR3 is TGTGCCAGCATGAGGTACGGGGACAGGGGTCACGAGCAGTACTTC.

This clone was recorded a few times. The genes are TRBV7-9 and TRBJ2-3; TRBD2 matches at 8 bases. Looked up from germline, CDR1 is SEHNR and CDR2 is FQNEAQ (reference sequence). The CDR3 extends over 15 amino acids. Losses at the gene ends were 7 bases for V and 2 bases for J; bases not matched to a gene: 8. CDR3 in amino acids: CASKTSVGFTDTQYF. In nucleotides, the CDR3 is TGTGCCAGCAAGACTAGCGTGGGGTTCACAGATACGCAGTATTTT.

This chain uses TRBV7-6 with TRBJ2-7, with D possibly TRBD2 on 6 matching bases. The CDR3 runs 12 residues. Trimming took 5 bases from V and 5 from J, leaving 10 bases between them. CDR1 and CDR2 (germline): SGHVS, FNYEAQ. CDR3 in DNA: TGTGCCAGCAGCCATGGGACTGACGAGCAGTACTTC. It encodes CASSHGTDEQYF.

A remark on this clone: Other DNA sequences in this specimen translate into the identical CDR3. V usage is TRBV6-1 and J usage is TRBJ2-3; no reliable D call. Germline V gene lookup returns CDR1 MNHNS and CDR2 SASEGT. Trimming shortened V by 4 bases and J by 0 bases, and 11 bases separated the two germline ends. The CDR3 totals 15 residues. The CDR3 region has the DNA TGTGCCAGCAGTGTCTCTCCGGAGAGCACAGATACGCAGTATTTT. Amino acid sequence: CASSVSPESTDTQYF.